What follows are 30 T cell receptor beta chains derived from one specimen sequenced in a study of blood T cell repertoires in COVID-19. Profiled with immunoSEQ multiplex PCR; TCRdb holds only in-frame clones, not every one. The data show 130,000 or so clones, 80% to 90% seen once. Sequenced sample: peripheral blood. The receptors derive from a man between 65 and 85 years old with active or convalescent COVID-19.

CDR3 in DNA: TGTGCCAGTAGTTGGGACAGGAATACTGAAGCTTTCTTT. It translates to CASSWDRNTEAFF. The gene calls are TRBV19 and TRBJ1-1; 8 bases fit TRBD1. The V and J ends lost 5 bases and 5 bases, in that order; junction bases with no gene match: 4. This CDR3 has 13 residues. Germline V CDR1 and CDR2: LNHDA, SQIVND (reference sequence).

This sequence joins TRBV5-1 and TRBJ1-1, with 9 bases matching TRBD1. Germline V gene lookup returns CDR1 SGHRS and CDR2 YFSETQ. This CDR3 has 18 amino acids. With 4 bases clipped from V and 0 bases from J, the junction kept 13 bases outside the gene matches. CDR3 protein: CASSGGTGINFMNTEAFF. For the CDR3, the DNA is TGCGCCAGCAGCGGAGGGACAGGGATAAATTTCATGAACACTGAAGCTTTCTTT.

The gene calls are TRBV25-1 and TRBJ2-1; the match to TRBD2 covers 9 bases. Germline values: CDR1 MGHDK, CDR2 SYGVNS. The V gene end was trimmed by 1 base and the J gene end by 1 base; junction bases not matched to a gene: 5. The CDR3 consists of 17 residues. As DNA, the CDR3 is TGTGCCAGCAGTGAATTGGGAAGCGGGAGGTCCTACAATGAGCAGTTCTTC. This gives the protein CASSELGSGRSYNEQFF.

The gene calls are TRBV10-1 and TRBJ2-3, with D unclear. This CDR3 has 11 amino acids. The germline V and J ends were trimmed by 10 bases and 1 base, with 6 bases remaining between them. Germline V gene data show CDR1 as WNHNN and CDR2 as SYGVQD (reference sequence). The CDR3 loop reads CATSGTDTQYF. The CDR3 DNA is TGCGCCACCTCAGGCACAGATACGCAGTATTTT.

This clone was recorded only once. The identical CDR3 is also encoded by other nucleotide sequences in the sample. The chain combines TRBV11-2 with TRBJ2-5; D remains ambiguous. The CDR3 has 12 residues. The germline CDR1 and CDR2 sequences are SGHAT and FQNNGV. V was pared by 1 base and J by 3 bases, with 3 bases between. The DNA of the CDR3 is TGTGCCAGCAGCTTAGTAGAAGAGACCCAGTACTTC. Protein product: CASSLVEETQYF.

The chain carries TRBV7-8 and TRBJ1-3; maybe TRBD1 (6 bases). The CDR3 extends over 16 amino acids. Trimming shortened V by 4 bases and J by 0 bases, and 13 bases separated the two germline ends. Germline assignment: CDR1 SGHVS and CDR2 FQNEAQ. In nucleotides, the CDR3 is TGTGCCAGCAGCTGGGGGGGCCCGAGCTCTGGAAACACCATATATTTT. Translated: CASSWGGPSSGNTIYF.

The rearrangement uses TRBV10-2 and TRBJ2-5; TRBD1 might be the D (6 bases). Germline CDR1 is WSHSY and CDR2 is SAAADI. The CDR3 covers 15 residues. V was pared by 3 bases and J by 2 bases, with 13 bases between. CDR3 sequence (DNA): TGCGCCAGCAGTGATTTAAGGGGGAATCAAGAGACCCAGTACTTC. Protein product: CASSDLRGNQETQYF.

This chain connects TRBV30 to TRBJ2-7, with TRBD1 as a possible D gene (6 bases). The V end lost 2 bases, the J end lost 6 bases, and 11 bases lay between the germline ends. Germline values: CDR1 GTSNPN, CDR2 SVGIG (reference sequence). This CDR3 spans 12 amino acids. As DNA, the CDR3 is TGTGCCTGGAGTCAACAGGGAATCGAGCAGTACTTC. It yields the protein CAWSQQGIEQYF.

The chain links TRBV12-5 to TRBJ1-1; possibly TRBD1 for D (6 bases). Trimming left V 1 base short and J 1 base short, with 10 bases between. Looked up from germline, CDR1 is LGHNT and CDR2 is FRNRAP. The CDR3 totals 15 residues. The CDR3 DNA reads TGTGCTAGTGGTTTGGACAGGACAGCGAACACTGAAGCTTTCTTT. It yields the protein CASGLDRTANTEAFF.

About this clone itself: A read error may account for a junction end that differs from germline. The gene calls are TRBV2 and TRBJ2-1; D is possibly TRBD2 (7 bases). Germline V gives CDR1 SNHLY, CDR2 FYNNEI. CDR3 length: 12 amino acids. DNA of the CDR3: TGTGCCAGCAGCGAAGGGGGGGATGAGCAGTTCTTC. Translated: CASSEGGDEQFF.

This rearrangement joins TRBV30 to TRBJ2-3; 9 bases fit TRBD2. The trim removed 8 bases at V and 2 bases at J, leaving 8 bases unmatched. There are 14 residues in the CDR3. In germline, CDR1 is GTSNPN, CDR2 SVGIG (reference sequence). The DNA of the CDR3 is TGTGCCGGGGGACTAGCACCAAACACAGATACGCAGTATTTT. This translates into CAGGLAPNTDTQYF.

The chain combines TRBV5-1 with TRBJ2-1, with 8 bases identical to TRBD2. With 0 bases clipped from V and 7 bases from J, the junction kept 6 bases outside the gene matches. This CDR3 is 15 amino acids long. Per germline, CDR1 SGHRS and CDR2 YFSETQ. The CDR3 sequence: CASSLVAGGGNEQFF. CDR3 DNA: TGCGCCAGCAGCTTGGTGGCGGGAGGAGGGAATGAGCAGTTCTTC.

Only one count was recorded for this clone. The chain carries TRBV6-1 and TRBJ1-3; possibly TRBD1 for D (5 bases). Germline values: CDR1 MNHNS, CDR2 SASEGT. The CDR3 is 16 residues long. V lost 7 bases, J lost 0 bases, and 16 bases lay in between. CDR3 in DNA: TGTGCCAGCACTGAGGGGCAGAAGACCTCTGGAAACACCATATATTTT. It is translated as CASTEGQKTSGNTIYF.

The chain links TRBV27 to TRBJ1-5; 9 bases are a match to TRBD1. V dropped 6 bases and J dropped 2; count of bases not matched to a gene: 5. Germline loops: CDR1 MNHEY, CDR2 SMNVEV (reference sequence). CDR3 size: 15 residues. The CDR3: CASRTRTGGNQPQHF. The CDR3, as DNA: TGTGCCAGCAGGACTCGGACAGGGGGCAATCAGCCCCAGCATTTT.

V is TRBV3-1 (or the pseudogene TRBV3-2) and J is TRBJ1-2; 7 nucleotides agree with TRBD1. Germline CDR1 and CDR2: LGHDT and YNNKEL (reference sequence). The CDR3 has 14 residues. Trimming removed 2 bases from V and 2 bases from J; junction bases left unmatched: 2. The CDR3 DNA reads TGTGCCAGCAGCCAACGAGGGGGCAACTATGGCTACACCTTC. This gives the protein CASSQRGGNYGYTF.

The gene calls are TRBV6-5 and TRBJ2-7; D gene unclear. CDR1 and CDR2 from the germline V gene are MNHEY and SVGAGI. The CDR3 extends over 14 amino acids. Deletions cut 4 bases from V and 0 bases from J, with 10 bases between. The CDR3 DNA reads TGTGCCAGCAGTTTAACGACATACTCCTACGAGCAGTACTTC. Protein sequence: CASSLTTYSYEQYF.

The J gene is TRBJ1-4, the V gene TRBV2; TRBD1 agrees at 7 bases. CDR3 length: 14 residues. Looked up from germline, CDR1 is SNHLY and CDR2 is FYNNEI. V shed 5 bases, J shed 10 bases, and the junction held 10 bases outside the gene matches. CDR3 DNA sequence: TGTGCCAGCAGTCCAGGGACAGAGGGTGGAAAACTGTTTTTT. Translation: CASSPGTEGGKLFF. Combining the CDR3 with reference TRBV2 and TRBJ1-4 gives the whole variable domain EPEVTQTPSHQVTQMGQEVILRCVPISNHLYFYWYRQILGQKVEFLVSFYNNEISEKSEIFDDQFSVERPDGSNFTLKIRSTKLEDSAMYFCASSPGTEGGKLFFGSGTQLSVL.

V is TRBV16 and J is TRBJ1-1; maybe TRBD1 (5 bases). Trimming shortened V by 2 bases and J by 4 bases, and 20 bases separated the two germline ends. CDR1 KGHSY and CDR2 FQNENV come from the germline V gene. The CDR3 is 17 residues long. CDR3 residues: CASSQPPRGLGGTEAFF. The DNA for the CDR3 is TGTGCCAGCAGCCAACCCCCAAGGGGACTGGGTGGCACTGAAGCTTTCTTT.

CDR3 protein: CASSWDRGTEAFF. In nucleotides, the CDR3 is TGTGCCAGCAGCTGGGACAGGGGCACTGAAGCTTTCTTT. J is TRBJ1-1 and V is TRBV5-6, with 10 nucleotides matching TRBD1. The CDR3 sequence is 13 residues long. Trimming took 3 bases from V and 4 from J; bases not matched to a gene: 0. Germline V gene sequence: CDR1 SGHDT, CDR2 YYEEEE.

The chain uses TRBV28 and TRBJ1-1, with 8 bases matching TRBD1. V was pared by 5 bases and J by 4 bases, with 6 bases of the junction left unmatched. The CDR3 is 14 amino acids. The germline V gene encodes CDR1 MDHEN and CDR2 SYDVKM. The CDR3 DNA sequence: TGTGCCAGCAGTGTAGGACAGGGCATCACTGAAGCTTTCTTT. It yields the protein CASSVGQGITEAFF.

This chain uses TRBV3-1 (or the pseudogene TRBV3-2) with TRBJ2-2, with D possibly matching TRBD2 (6 bases). CDR1 and CDR2 (germline): LGHDT, YNNKEL (reference sequence). This CDR3 region has 14 residues. The V gene lost 0 bases and the J gene lost 5 bases, with 7 bases spanning the gap. CDR3 protein: CASSQEGGTGELFF. As DNA, the CDR3 is TGTGCCAGCAGCCAAGAGGGGGGAACCGGGGAGCTGTTTTTT.

The chain uses TRBV4-1 and TRBJ1-5; possible D gene TRBD1, 5 bases. Germline loops: CDR1 MGHRA, CDR2 YSYEKL. V lost 4 bases, J lost 4 bases, and 14 bases lay in between. The CDR3 covers 15 residues. CDR3 amino acids: CASSPGVGGNQPQHF. The CDR3 bases are TGCGCCAGCAGCCCCGGCGTGGGGGGGAATCAGCCCCAGCATTTT.

The chain combines TRBV10-1 with TRBJ2-5; 15 bases match TRBD2. Germline V gene data show CDR1 as WNHNN and CDR2 as SYGVQD (reference sequence). J was trimmed by 2 bases and V by 6 bases; bases with no gene match: 4. The CDR3 length is 16 residues. In DNA, the CDR3 is TGCGCCAGCAGCTCCGGACTAGCGGGAGGGCAAGAGACCCAGTACTTC. It specifies CASSSGLAGGQETQYF.

This clone was counted between two and nine times. The chain uses TRBV19 and TRBJ1-1; TRBD1 aligns across 8 bases. V lost 6 bases to trimming and J lost 3 bases; unmatched junction nucleotides: 9. The CDR3 is 15 amino acids. Germline V lookup: CDR1 LNHDA, CDR2 SQIVND (reference sequence). The CDR3 nucleotides are TGTGCCAGTAGGCCTGACAGGGGTGTGGACACTGAAGCTTTCTTT. As protein: CASRPDRGVDTEAFF.

The chain carries TRBV2 and TRBJ1-4; 9 positions match TRBD1. CDR1 and CDR2 (germline): SNHLY, FYNNEI. The V and J ends lost 5 bases and 2 bases, in that order; junction bases with no gene match: 12. This CDR3 has 18 amino acids. The DNA of the CDR3 is TGTGCCAGCAGTCCTGGGACAGGGCGGCCCGGGACTAATGAAAAACTGTTTTTT. Translation: CASSPGTGRPGTNEKLFF. Full variable domain (missing parts from reference TRBV2 and TRBJ1-4): EPEVTQTPSHQVTQMGQEVILRCVPISNHLYFYWYRQILGQKVEFLVSFYNNEISEKSEIFDDQFSVERPDGSNFTLKIRSTKLEDSAMYFCASSPGTGRPGTNEKLFFGSGTQLSVL.

The chain recombines TRBV9 with TRBJ2-5; TRBD1 agrees at 9 bases. Germline values: CDR1 SGDLS, CDR2 YYNGEE. CDR3 length equals 16 residues. Germline trimming cut 4 bases from V and 5 bases from J; bases unmatched to any gene: 12. CDR3: CASSFWTGEVGETQYF. CDR3 nucleotides: TGTGCCAGCAGCTTCTGGACAGGGGAGGTTGGGGAGACCCAGTACTTC.

This clone showed up just a few times. This chain connects TRBV19 to TRBJ2-7; D is perhaps TRBD1 (5 bases). CDR3 length: 12 amino acids. In germline, CDR1 is LNHDA, CDR2 SQIVND (reference sequence). Trimming removed 1 base at V and 5 bases at J, with 6 bases between. The DNA for the CDR3 is TGTGCCAGTAGTATAGGCAGGGACGAGCAGTACTTC. The encoded protein is CASSIGRDEQYF.

CDR3 bases: TGTGCCAGCAGGAGGGACAGCACGGAAGAGACCCAGTACTTC. As protein: CASRRDSTEETQYF. V gene TRBV2 combines with J gene TRBJ2-5; TRBD1 matches 7 bases. The CDR3 spans 14 residues. Germline CDR1 SNHLY, CDR2 FYNNEI. V trimming: 6 bases; J trimming: 3 bases; junction bases outside the gene matches: 7.

The rearrangement uses TRBV3-1 (or the pseudogene TRBV3-2) and TRBJ2-3; 11 bases map to TRBD2. CDR1 is LGHDT, CDR2 YNNKEL, per germline (reference sequence). The J segment lost 0 bases and the V segment lost 4 bases, leaving 9 bases of the junction unmatched. This CDR3 comprises 18 residues. The CDR3 region has the DNA TGTGCCAGCAGCCTACAAGGGACTAGCGGTACTAGCACAGATACGCAGTATTTT. The encoded protein is CASSLQGTSGTSTDTQYF.

The rearrangement uses TRBV27 and TRBJ2-3, with 7 nucleotides matching TRBD2. Germline V gene data show CDR1 as MNHEY and CDR2 as SMNVEV (reference sequence). The CDR3 consists of 14 residues. With 5 bases clipped from V and 2 bases from J, the junction kept 4 bases outside the gene matches. In nucleotides, the CDR3 is TGTGCCAGCAGTCCCGGGACTATCACAGATACGCAGTATTTT. Translation gives CASSPGTITDTQYF.